These 20 T cell receptor beta chains came from one sample sequenced in a study of identical twins. TCRdb reprocessed the 5' RACE reads with MiXCR, giving one entry per CDR3 protein. In the table there are about 890,000 distinct CDR3 sequences, around 12% of which are singletons. These data are also associated with another study on yellow fever vaccine responses in identical twins.

The sequenced sample consisted of PBMCs. These receptors were obtained from a woman in her late teens or twenties in good health.

This clonotype was observed many times. The gene calls are TRBV20-1 and TRBJ1-1; D is uncertain. From germline, CDR1 is DFQATT and CDR2 SNEGSKA (reference sequence). This CDR3 spans 13 amino acids. The V end was cut by 3 bases, the J end by 1 base, with 9 bases between. CDR3 region: CSASIPGNTEAFF. The CDR3 coding sequence is TGCAGTGCTAGTATTCCCGGGAACACTGAAGCTTTCTTT.

CDR3 protein: CASSGSGAGELFF. DNA of the CDR3: TGTGCCAGTAGCGGGAGCGGTGCCGGGGAGCTGTTTTTT. The gene calls are TRBV19 and TRBJ2-2, with D possibly TRBD2 on 6 matching bases. The CDR3 contains 13 residues. Trimming removed 6 bases at V and 6 bases at J, with 11 bases between. Germline lookup yields CDR1 LNHDA and CDR2 SQIVND (reference sequence).

The sample holds a few counts of this clonotype. The V call is TRBV13, the J call TRBJ1-1; 8 positions match TRBD1. This CDR3 has 17 residues. CDR1 is PRHDT, CDR2 FYEKMQ, per germline (reference sequence). The V gene end was trimmed by 5 bases and the J gene end by 1 base; junction bases not matched to a gene: 12. This CDR3 is CASSTPTWTGKNTEAFF. The CDR3 region has the DNA TGTGCCAGCAGCACCCCAACCTGGACAGGGAAGAACACTGAAGCTTTCTTT. Together with reference TRBV13 and TRBJ1-1, the CDR3 gives the full variable domain: AAGVIQSPRHLIKEKRETATLKCYPIPRHDTVYWYQQGPGQDPQFLISFYEKMQSDKGSIPDRFSAQQFSDYHSELNMSSLELGDSALYFCASSTPTWTGKNTEAFFGQGTRLTVV.

This rearrangement joins TRBV2 to TRBJ1-1, with 10 bases matching TRBD1. The length of the CDR3 is 14 residues. With 8 bases clipped from V and 5 bases from J, the junction kept 8 bases outside the gene matches. Per germline, CDR1 SNHLY and CDR2 FYNNEI. This chain's CDR3 is CASVRGQGSTEAFF. CDR3 DNA sequence: TGTGCCAGCGTTAGGGGACAGGGGTCGACTGAAGCTTTCTTT.

The J gene is TRBJ1-2, the V gene TRBV11-2; D not certain. Trimming took 4 bases from V and 5 from J, leaving 17 bases between them. Germline-derived CDR1 and CDR2 are SGHAT and FQNNGV. The CDR3 loop spans 15 amino acids. CDR3 DNA: TGTGCCAGCAGCTCGATAAGGACGGTGGATTATGGCTACACCTTC. The encoded protein is CASSSIRTVDYGYTF.

The CDR3 bases are TGCGCCAGCAGAGACGAAGCGGGATCCGAGCAGTACTTC. Its protein product is CASRDEAGSEQYF. The rearrangement links TRBV5-1 to TRBJ2-7; 7 nucleotides agree with TRBD2. V gave up 5 bases and J gave up 6 bases; unmatched junction bases: 8. This CDR3 is built from 13 residues. CDR1 and CDR2 from the germline V gene are SGHRS and YFSETQ.

The chain recombines TRBV6-1 with TRBJ2-5; D is unclear. The CDR3 spans 13 residues. The germline V gene has CDR1 MNHNS and CDR2 SASEGT. V lost 3 bases and J lost 1, with 6 bases in between. The CDR3 coding sequence is TGTGCCAGCAGTGAGAGATTCCAAGAGACCCAGTACTTC. Residues: CASSERFQETQYF.

This chain links TRBV5-8 with TRBJ2-2; D remains unclear. From germline, CDR1 is SGHTS and CDR2 YDEGEE. V shed 4 bases and J shed 3 bases, with 10 bases lying between them. CDR3 length: 14 amino acids. The DNA for the CDR3 is TGTGCCAGCAGCCGCGGACCGCACACCGGGGAGCTGTTTTTT. Its protein is CASSRGPHTGELFF.

This clonotype has only a few counts. The chain links TRBV4-1 to TRBJ2-4; 12 bases match TRBD1. The CDR3 extends over 18 amino acids. CDR1 MGHRA and CDR2 YSYEKL come from the germline V gene. Trimming took 4 bases from V and 2 from J; bases not matched to a gene: 9. CDR3: CASSPGTGGGSTKNIQYF. CDR3 DNA: TGCGCCAGCAGCCCCGGGACAGGGGGCGGATCGACCAAAAACATTCAGTACTTC.

As regards this clonotype: This sequence may be a read error, since a much larger clone differs from it by one base. The chain is built from TRBV5-5 and TRBJ2-1; maybe TRBD2 (5 bases). The CDR3 has 11 amino acids. Germline V gene data show CDR1 as SGHKS and CDR2 as YYEKEE (reference sequence). CDR3 loop: CGSRGSAEQFF. In nucleotides, the CDR3 is TGTGGCAGCAGAGGGAGCGCTGAGCAGTTCTTC.

There are a few counts of this clonotype. This chain connects TRBV4-1 to TRBJ2-7; possibly TRBD2 for D (5 bases). CDR3 size: 14 residues. The germline CDR1 and CDR2 sequences are MGHRA and YSYEKL. Between the trimmed V and J ends, which lost 4 bases and 1 base, there was a span of 11 bases. This CDR3 is CASSPGRDSYEQYF. For the CDR3, the DNA is TGCGCCAGCAGCCCCGGCCGGGATTCCTACGAGCAGTACTTC.

The rearrangement joins TRBV5-1 to TRBJ2-2, with a possible D match to TRBD2 (5 bases). Germline values: CDR1 SGHRS, CDR2 YFSETQ. V lost 7 bases and J lost 0, with 16 bases in between. The CDR3 is 16 residues long. The CDR3: CASSKGGTTNTGELFF. Written as DNA, the CDR3 is TGCGCCAGCTCTAAAGGAGGTACGACGAACACCGGGGAGCTGTTTTTT.

This clonotype was counted at least ten times. The rearrangement uses TRBV29-1 and TRBJ2-1, with 9 bases lining up with TRBD2. Per germline, CDR1 SQVTM and CDR2 ANQGSEA. The CDR3 loop spans 14 amino acids. V shed 0 bases, J shed 9 bases, and the junction held 6 bases outside the gene matches. Written as DNA, the CDR3 is TGCAGCGTTGAAGAGCGGGGGGGGAGGGGTGAGCAGTTCTTC. This codes for CSVEERGGRGEQFF.

The V and J genes are TRBV7-8 and TRBJ2-7; 9 positions match TRBD2. The CDR3 has 16 residues. V was clipped by 1 base and J by 0 bases; unmatched bases: 4. Germline V CDR1 and CDR2: SGHVS, FQNEAQ. CDR3 in DNA: TGTGCCAGCAGCTTAGGGCTAGCGGGGAGCTCCTACGAGCAGTACGTC. This sequence encodes CASSLGLAGSSYEQYV.

This clonotype was detected only a few times. V and J are TRBV5-1 and TRBJ2-7; D gene ambiguous. This CDR3 is built from 14 residues. V shed 2 bases and J shed 3 bases, with 12 bases lying between them. Per the germline V gene, CDR1 is SGHRS and CDR2 is YFSETQ. The CDR3 coding sequence is TGCGCCAGCAGCTTTTCGGCAGGAGACTACGAGCAGTACGTC. It encodes CASSFSAGDYEQYV.

The CDR3 protein is CASSFLDRTYNEQFF. CDR3 nucleotides: TGTGCCAGCAGTTTCCTGGACAGGACCTACAATGAGCAGTTCTTC. The chain links TRBV12-3 or TRBV12-4 to TRBJ2-1, with 7 nucleotides matching TRBD1. This CDR3 has 15 residues. V dropped 3 bases and J dropped 2; count of bases not matched to a gene: 4.

The rearrangement uses TRBV7-6 and TRBJ2-7, with D maybe TRBD2 (6 bases). The CDR3 spans 15 residues. Germline V lookup: CDR1 SGHVS, CDR2 FNYEAQ. V was trimmed by 1 base and J by 4 bases, leaving 14 bases between them. CDR3 residues: CASSLEGTGIYEQYF. The CDR3 nucleotides read TGTGCCAGCAGCTTAGAAGGGACTGGAATATACGAGCAGTACTTC.

This sequence joins TRBV5-1 and TRBJ2-1; 9 bases agree with TRBD1. Germline values: CDR1 SGHRS, CDR2 YFSETQ. The V gene end was trimmed by 0 bases and the J gene end by 9 bases; junction bases not matched to a gene: 7. The CDR3 has 15 residues. CDR3 in DNA: TGCGCCAGCAGCTTGGCCCCGGGACAGGGCGGTGAGCAGTTCTTC. This translates into CASSLAPGQGGEQFF.

For the CDR3, the DNA is TGTGCCATCAGTGCGATAGCGGGGGTGACAGATACGCAGTATTTT. The encoded protein is CAISAIAGVTDTQYF. The V and J genes are TRBV10-3 and TRBJ2-3; 9 bases map to TRBD2. CDR1 and CDR2 (germline): ENHRY, SYGVKD. V shed 4 bases and J 3 bases; nucleotides not matched to a gene: 5. The CDR3 is 15 residues long.

This clonotype was counted between two and nine times. This rearrangement joins TRBV6-2 or TRBV6-3 to TRBJ2-5, with D possibly being TRBD1 (5 bases). Germline V gene sequence: CDR1 MNHEY, CDR2 SVGEGT. The CDR3 covers 13 residues. Trimming shortened V by 4 bases and J by 5 bases, and 11 bases separated the two germline ends. CDR3 nucleotide sequence: TGTGCCAGCAGTTCAGGGCCACCGGAGACCCAGTACTTC. Translation gives CASSSGPPETQYF.